The 15 T cell receptor beta chains given below trace back to one sample, sequenced in a study of shared clonotypes between healthy human individuals. Libraries were prepared by immunoSEQ multiplex PCR; TCRdb keeps only in-frame clonotypes and omits some of them. This sample has millions of clones, with about 92% found just once. The naive CD8 subset, CD45RO-negative cells positively selected for CCR7, excluded terminally differentiated effector memory CD45RA+ cells. Sequenced: naive CD8+ T cells from PBMCs. The receptors stem from a man younger than 35 in good health. Some clones in this sample may be carry-over from other donors' samples.

For this clone: Other DNA variants within this sample encode the same CDR3. This rearrangement joins TRBV7-9 to TRBJ2-1; no clear D gene. Trimming pared 0 bases from V and 4 bases from J, leaving 4 bases between. Germline V gene sequence: CDR1 SEHNR, CDR2 FQNEAQ (reference sequence). The length of the CDR3 is 13 residues. CDR3 bases: TGTGCCAGCAGCTTAGCCCCTTACAATGAGCAGTTCTTC. This sequence encodes CASSLAPYNEQFF.

V and J are TRBV2 and TRBJ2-2; no definite D call. V lost 4 bases to trimming and J lost 3 bases, with 6 bases between them. Germline V gives CDR1 SNHLY, CDR2 FYNNEI. The CDR3 has 13 residues. The CDR3 region is CASSGSYTGELFF. The CDR3 DNA reads TGTGCCAGCAGTGGGTCCTACACCGGGGAGCTGTTTTTT.

A remark on this clone: This sample includes further DNA sequences coding for the same CDR3. This rearrangement joins TRBV9 to TRBJ2-5, with TRBD1 identical over 7 bases. The V gene's germline CDR1 is SGDLS and CDR2 YYNGEE. Trimming cost V 0 bases and J 4 bases; bases outside gene matches: 0. This CDR3 has 13 amino acids. The CDR3 reads CASSVDRGETQYF. CDR3 sequence (DNA): TGTGCCAGCAGCGTAGACAGGGGAGAGACCCAGTACTTC.

The chain links TRBV28 to TRBJ2-7; a possible D gene is TRBD2 (6 bases). Germline assignment: CDR1 MDHEN and CDR2 SYDVKM. The CDR3 is 14 amino acids. Trimming pared 5 bases from V and 1 base from J, leaving 12 bases between. The CDR3 coding sequence is TGTGCCAGCAGTCCACTGACTAGTTCCTACGAGCAGTACTTC. This gives the protein CASSPLTSSYEQYF.

The chain employs TRBV18 and TRBJ2-2; D possibly uses TRBD1 or TRBD2 (5 bases each). From germline, CDR1 is KGHSH and CDR2 LQKENI. With 3 bases removed from V and 1 base from J, the gap between germline ends came to 18 bases. The CDR3 contains 18 residues. CDR3 nucleotide sequence: TGTGCCAGCTCACCGTATAAAGAGGGACGGAGGAACACCGGGGAGCTGTTTTTT. Protein: CASSPYKEGRRNTGELFF.

The chain's CDR3 is CASSVHPAGDYGYTF. The CDR3 DNA is TGCGCCAGCAGCGTACACCCGGCGGGGGACTATGGCTACACCTTC. J is TRBJ1-2 and V is TRBV5-1, with D tentatively TRBD1 (5 bases). Deletions cut 4 bases from V and 3 bases from J, with 16 bases between. The CDR3 is 15 residues long. CDR1 is SGHRS, CDR2 YFSETQ, per germline.

The chain links TRBV27 to TRBJ2-3; D call uncertain. The CDR3 runs 14 residues. The V and J ends lost 3 bases and 4 bases respectively, with 11 bases between them. Germline CDR1 MNHEY, CDR2 SMNVEV (reference sequence). The DNA for the CDR3 is TGTGCCAGCAGTTTTGGTGCCCCCCCAGATACGCAGTATTTT. It codes for CASSFGAPPDTQYF.

This clone was detected once. This sequence joins TRBV4-1 and TRBJ2-5; 8 bases match TRBD1. The CDR3 has 16 residues. Losses at the gene ends were 3 bases for V and 1 base for J; bases not matched to a gene: 7. Germline V gene sequence: CDR1 MGHRA, CDR2 YSYEKL. The CDR3 here is CASSQHGTGGQETQYF. The CDR3 region has the DNA TGCGCCAGCAGCCAGCATGGGACAGGCGGCCAAGAGACCCAGTACTTC.

V is TRBV5-4 and J is TRBJ2-6, with TRBD2 matching 8 bases. CDR1 is SGHNT and CDR2 is YYREEE in the germline V gene (reference sequence). This CDR3 spans 18 amino acids. Germline trimming cut 2 bases from V and 4 bases from J; bases unmatched to any gene: 11. The CDR3 bases are TGTGCCAGCAGCTTACCGGGACTAGGGGGACCCGGGGCCAACGTCCTGACTTTC. Its protein product is CASSLPGLGGPGANVLTF.

This rearrangement joins TRBV30 to TRBJ2-3; 9 nucleotides line up with TRBD2. The CDR3 totals 14 residues. Germline-derived CDR1 and CDR2 are GTSNPN and SVGIG (reference sequence). J gave up 5 bases and V 1 base, and 4 bases lay outside the gene matches. The CDR3 sequence is CAWSGSGSEDTQYF. CDR3 in DNA: TGTGCCTGGAGTGGTAGCGGGAGCGAAGATACGCAGTATTTT.

Remarks on this clone: Distinct nucleotide sequences in the sample also encode this CDR3. J is TRBJ1-2 and V is TRBV28; D not certain. CDR1 MDHEN and CDR2 SYDVKM come from the germline V gene. Trimming cost V 1 base and J 3 bases, with 9 bases left between them. The CDR3 runs to 14 residues. The CDR3 reads CASSLFLGDYGYTF. CDR3 nucleotides: TGTGCCAGCAGTTTATTCCTCGGAGACTATGGCTACACCTTC.

V gene TRBV7-6 combines with J gene TRBJ2-1, with TRBD2 matching over 12 bases. In germline, CDR1 is SGHVS, CDR2 FNYEAQ. V lost 5 bases, J lost 7 bases, and 6 bases stayed unmatched. CDR3 length equals 15 residues. The CDR3 here is CASSPATSGSNEQFF. The CDR3 DNA reads TGTGCCAGCAGCCCGGCGACTAGCGGGAGTAATGAGCAGTTCTTC.

The chain is built from TRBV6-1 and TRBJ2-7, with 7 bases matching TRBD2. V shed 10 bases and J 3 bases; nucleotides not matched to a gene: 9. The germline V gene has CDR1 MNHNS and CDR2 SASEGT. CDR3 length: 13 residues. The CDR3 bases are TGTGCCACCTCGGCGGGAGTTATCTACGAGCAGTACTTC. It is translated as CATSAGVIYEQYF.

J is TRBJ2-7 and V is TRBV5-1, with D perhaps assigned TRBD1 or TRBD2 (6 bases each). Trimming shortened V by 4 bases and J by 2 bases, and 16 bases separated the two germline ends. CDR3 length: 15 residues. Germline lookup yields CDR1 SGHRS and CDR2 YFSETQ. The CDR3 DNA follows: TGCGCCAGCAGCACGGAGAGGGGGGCCACCTACGAGCAGTACTTC. Residues: CASSTERGATYEQYF.

The chain combines TRBV6-1 with TRBJ1-3, with D unresolved. The CDR3 has 13 residues. Germline V gene sequence: CDR1 MNHNS, CDR2 SASEGT. V lost 4 bases, J lost 4 bases, and 8 bases lay in between. CDR3 nucleotide sequence: TGTGCCAGCAGTGCTTCCGCGGGAAACACCATATATTTT. Its protein is CASSASAGNTIYF.